These T cell receptor beta chains were read from a single sample in a study of T-cell memory formation after mild COVID-19. Via MiXCR, TCRdb re-called the 5' RACE reads, giving one row per CDR3 protein. The sample includes 450,000 or so distinct CDR3 sequences, 25% of them seen just once. Sequencing was done on a sample of PBMCs or a T cell subset sorted from them (not recorded which). The receptors stem from an adult woman who had mild COVID-19 (a few samples of this study predate the infection). Cell type and time point are not known. Both conserved end residues are part of each CDR3. The D gene is left open where the match is weak. Size values are once, few and many counts, or a class for expanded clones, and some rows have none.

D,J,size,V,CDR3,DNA
NA,TRBJ1-5,NA,TRBV18,CASSLDRYSNQPQHF,TGTGCCAGCTCACTCGACCGGTATAGCAATCAGCCCCAGCATTTT
NA,TRBJ2-5,few,TRBV6-1,CASSGGRAQETQYF,TGTGCCAGCAGTGGGGGCAGAGCCCAAGAGACCCAGTACTTC
NA,TRBJ1-4,few,TRBV7-2,CASSYAGVNNEKLFF,TGTGCCAGCAGCTATGCAGGGGTGAATAATGAAAAACTGTTTTTT
NA,TRBJ2-1,NA,TRBV6-5,CASTRGDEQFF,TGTGCCAGCACCCGAGGGGATGAGCAGTTCTTC
NA,TRBJ2-7,NA,TRBV14,CASSQGQGMGYEQYF,TGTGCCAGCAGCCAAGGCCAGGGAATGGGGTACGAGCAGTACTTC
NA,TRBJ2-3,NA,TRBV24-1,CATSDRPTDTQYF,TGTGCCACCAGTGATAGACCGACAGATACGCAGTATTTT
TRBD2,TRBJ2-1,NA,TRBV5-6,CASSLGSGRAYNEQFF,TGTGCCAGCAGCTTGGGTTCGGGGAGGGCCTACAATGAGCAGTTCTTC
NA,TRBJ2-2,NA,TRBV19,CASSIRTNTGELFF,TGTGCCAGTAGTATCCGGACTAACACCGGGGAGCTGTTTTTT
NA,TRBJ1-5,NA,TRBV3-1,CASSQDWNQPQHF,TGTGCCAGCAGCCAAGATTGGAATCAGCCCCAGCATTTT
NA,TRBJ2-5,many,TRBV2,CASSVWGQEETQYF,TGTGCCAGCAGTGTCTGGGGGCAGGAGGAGACCCAGTACTTC
TRBD1,TRBJ2-2,few,TRBV7-3,CASSKDRSTGELFF,TGTGCCAGCAGCAAGGACAGGTCAACCGGGGAGCTGTTTTTT
TRBD1,TRBJ1-5,few,TRBV20-1,CSARQGGYSNQPQHF,TGCAGTGCTAGACAGGGGGGCTATAGCAATCAGCCCCAGCATTTT
TRBD1,TRBJ1-4,few,TRBV3-1,CASSHYRGFNEKLFF,TGTGCCAGCAGCCATTACAGGGGTTTTAATGAAAAACTGTTTTTT
NA,TRBJ1-1,NA,TRBV9,CASSVANGPAAEAFF,TGTGCCAGCAGCGTAGCTAATGGGCCAGCCGCTGAAGCTTTCTTT
TRBD1,TRBJ2-2,few,TRBV4-3,CASSQFPGQGTGELFF,TGCGCCAGCAGCCAATTCCCGGGACAGGGTACCGGGGAGCTGTTTTTT
NA,TRBJ2-3,few,TRBV7-3,CASSLMALGTDTQYF,TGTGCCAGCAGCTTAATGGCCCTCGGGACAGATACGCAGTATTTT
NA,TRBJ2-7,few,TRBV19,CAAGIEREQYF,TGTGCCGCAGGTATTGAGAGGGAGCAGTACTTC
NA,TRBJ2-3,few,TRBV6-5,CASSPDGGGTDTQYF,TGTGCCAGCAGCCCGGATGGCGGGGGCACAGATACGCAGTATTTT
NA,TRBJ2-3,NA,TRBV7-2,CASKRLSTDTQYF,TGTGCCAGCAAGCGGCTTAGCACAGATACGCAGTATTTT
NA,TRBJ2-3,NA,TRBV7-3,CASSPGGLYTDTQYF,TGTGCCAGCAGCCCCGGTGGGTTGTACACAGATACGCAGTATTTT
TRBD2,TRBJ2-1,NA,TRBV19,CASLAPSGSLYNEQFF,TGTGCCAGCCTGGCCCCTAGCGGAAGCCTCTACAATGAGCAGTTCTTC
NA,TRBJ2-1,NA,TRBV10-3,CAISGGLDEQFF,TGTGCCATCAGTGGGGGCCTAGATGAGCAGTTCTTC
NA,TRBJ2-1,NA,TRBV24-1,CATSDFSSYNEQFF,TGTGCCACCAGTGACTTTAGCTCCTACAATGAGCAGTTCTTC
NA,TRBJ2-1,few,TRBV5-4,CASSSQGVVRDNEQFF,TGTGCCAGCAGCTCACAGGGTGTAGTTCGGGACAATGAGCAGTTCTTC
NA,TRBJ2-3,NA,TRBV12-3/TRBV12-4,CASSRTVSTDTQYF,TGTGCCAGCAGCCGGACAGTTTCCACAGATACGCAGTATTTT
NA,TRBJ2-1,few,TRBV27,CASSVQGTGEQFF,TGTGCCAGCAGTGTCCAGGGGACGGGTGAGCAGTTCTTC
NA,TRBJ2-7,many,TRBV7-3,CASSLQGSSSYEQYF,TGTGCCAGCAGCTTACAGGGGTCGAGCTCCTACGAGCAGTACTTC